This T cell receptor (beta chain) was identified in a study of blood T cells in healthy people across ages. As for the study in general: There was about one barcoded beta molecule captured by template switching per two T cells.

Through a sample-barcoded 5' primer and a J-beta primer mix, a second PCR was run for 7 to 11 cycles. TCRdb re-analysed the 5' RACE reads in MiXCR, keeping a single row per CDR3 protein. This sample yields some 1.4 million distinct CDR3 sequences, of which approximately 38% are seen a single time; 7.9% belongs to the top ten. The people who gave samples were healthy Caucasians from Russia, aged about 6 to 95. This clonotype was observed a handful of times. Trimming pared 6 bases from V and 0 bases from J, leaving 18 bases between. The CDR3 is 17 amino acids. Germline V gene lookup returns CDR1 SGHDN and CDR2 FVKESK.

The chain carries TRBV14 and TRBJ2-1; possibly TRBD2 for D (7 bases). The sequenced sample was blood. The sequence derives from a woman under 30 in good health. CDR3 DNA sequence: TGTGCCAGCAGGCACTCTGGCGGGGGCCCCTCCTACAATGAGCAGTTCTTC. Protein sequence: CASRHSGGGPSYNEQFF.